This TCR beta chain was sequenced during a study of blood T cell repertoires in COVID-19. For the study at large: T cells, B-cell-depleted T cells, or PBMCs supplied cDNA or gDNA.

CDR1 and CDR2 (germline): SGHDT, YYEEEE. The V and J ends lost 0 bases and 0 bases respectively, with 7 bases between them. CDR3 size: 16 residues. Per the original data handling: Reference gene primer amplification gave estimated nucleated cell counts. The method was immunoSEQ multiplex PCR; TCRdb's version includes in-frame clones alone and lacks a portion of them. D and trimming were read from the DNA, whereas the V and J calls and clone size are those reported in that table. Among over 30,000 clones listed, roughly 90% were seen once. The sequencing sample was made of peripheral blood. This sequence joins TRBV5-6 and TRBJ2-6, with unresolved D. The sequence came from a human donor with active COVID-19. The donor label of this sample is uncertain. The CDR3 loop reads CASSLDLLSGANVLTF. For the CDR3, the DNA is TGTGCCAGCAGCTTGGACCTACTCTCTGGGGCCAACGTCCTGACTTTC.